This T cell receptor beta chain stems from a study of shared clonotypes between healthy human individuals. Of note for this clone: Its antigen is still unknown.

Study donors comprised healthy, HIV-negative adults devoid of recent acute infection or vaccination. Only Caucasian adults living in Nashville, Tennessee made up the donor group. Repertoires were generated with immunoSEQ multiplex PCR, while TCRdb's copy carries only in-frame clones and drops some. Of 2 million to 2.5 million clones in the sample, about 90% were seen once. Study-wide results and caveats: The four-donor shared clonotypes exceeded non-shared clonotypes in generation probability, with non-shared ones scoring lower.

Sequenced material: naive CD4+ T cells from PBMCs. Subset given: CD45RA+ positively selected. This clonotype originated in a man between 18 and 29 years old in good health. Some clones in this sample may be carry-over from other donors' samples.

CDR3 sequence reads: CAWKGLAAYNEQFF. In DNA, the CDR3 is TGTGCCTGGAAGGGACTAGCGGCCTACAATGAGCAGTTCTTC. The chain couples TRBV30 to TRBJ2-1, with 11 bases lining up with TRBD2. Germline CDR1 GTSNPN, CDR2 SVGIG (reference sequence). The CDR3 totals 14 residues. Trimming removed 4 bases from V and 2 bases from J; junction bases left unmatched: 1. The entire variable domain, with the rest obtained from reference TRBV30 and TRBJ2-1, is as follows: SQTIHQWPATLVQPVGSPLSLECTVEGTSNPNLYWYRQAAGRGLQLLFYSVGIGQISSEVPQNLSASRPQDRQFILSSKKLLLSDSGFYLCAWKGLAAYNEQFFGPGTRLTVL.